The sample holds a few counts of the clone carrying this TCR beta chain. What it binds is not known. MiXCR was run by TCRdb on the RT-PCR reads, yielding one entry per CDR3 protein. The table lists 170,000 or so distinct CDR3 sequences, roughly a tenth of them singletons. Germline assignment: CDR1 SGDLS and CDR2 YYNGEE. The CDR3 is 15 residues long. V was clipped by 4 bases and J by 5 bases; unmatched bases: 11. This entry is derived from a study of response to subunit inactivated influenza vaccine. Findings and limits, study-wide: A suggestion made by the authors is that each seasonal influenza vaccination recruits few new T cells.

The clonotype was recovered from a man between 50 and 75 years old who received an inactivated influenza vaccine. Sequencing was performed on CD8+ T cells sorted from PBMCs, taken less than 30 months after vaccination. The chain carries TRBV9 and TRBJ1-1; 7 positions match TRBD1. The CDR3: CASSPRGGGWTEAFF. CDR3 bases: TGTGCCAGCAGCCCCAGGGGAGGGGGCTGGACTGAAGCTTTCTTT.